Listed below are T cell receptor beta chains from one sample, sequenced in a study of Ad26.COV2.S vaccination and SARS-CoV-2 variants. Generated by immunoSEQ multiplex PCR, the TCRdb table keeps only in-frame clones and is missing some. Among almost 400,000 clones, 89% were seen once, and the ten largest hold approximately 1.9%. The source material was peripheral blood, sampled in a trial of Ad26.COV2.S vaccine versus placebo. Receptors originate from a person aged 18 to 65 who received the Ad26.COV2.S COVID-19 vaccine or a placebo. CDR3s include the opening cysteine and the closing phenylalanine or tryptophan. D genes are given only for firm matches. Some rows mark clone size as missing; the rest say once, few, many or name a class of expanded clone.

J | D | V | size | CDR3 | DNA
TRBJ2-7 | TRBD1 | TRBV19 | - | CASSIVGQGGYEQYF | TGTGCCAGTAGTATAGTCGGACAGGGCGGCTACGAGCAGTACTTC
TRBJ2-1 | TRBD2 | TRBV7-2 | - | CASSLGTSAYNEQFF | TGTGCCAGCAGCCTAGGGACTAGCGCCTACAATGAGCAGTTCTTC
TRBJ2-1 | TRBD1 | TRBV29-1 | - | CSVKAGGYNEQFF | TGCAGCGTTAAGGCAGGGGGATACAATGAGCAGTTCTTC
TRBJ2-7 | - | TRBV9 | - | CASSVESGLTYEQYF | TGTGCCAGCAGCGTAGAGTCGGGACTGACCTACGAGCAGTACTTC
TRBJ2-7 | TRBD1 | TRBV6-4 | once | CASSPTGTGGYEQYF | TGTGCCAGCAGCCCTACCGGGACAGGGGGGTACGAGCAGTACTTC
TRBJ2-5 | TRBD1 | TRBV5-6 | once | CASSTLTGAETQYF | TGTGCCAGCAGCACCTTGACAGGGGCAGAGACCCAGTACTTC
TRBJ1-2 | TRBD1 | TRBV5-1 | - | CASSWTGSNGYTF | TGCGCCAGCAGCTGGACAGGATCAAATGGCTACACCTTC
TRBJ2-7 | TRBD2 | TRBV12-5 | - | CASGSRTSGSPNYEQYF | TGTGCTAGTGGTTCACGGACTAGCGGGAGTCCTAATTACGAGCAGTACTTC
TRBJ1-1 | TRBD1 | TRBV5-1 | - | CASSLTGESGTEAFF | TGCGCCAGCAGCTTGACAGGGGAAAGTGGCACTGAAGCTTTCTTT
TRBJ2-1 | - | TRBV7-2 | once | CASSLSGRDSNEQFF | TGTGCCAGCAGCTTAAGCGGGCGAGACAGTAATGAGCAGTTCTTC
TRBJ1-4 | - | TRBV5-8 | - | CASSPGTDYEKLFF | TGTGCCAGCAGCCCGGGGACTGACTATGAAAAACTGTTTTTT
TRBJ2-5 | TRBD1 | TRBV28 | - | CASTESDRVETQYF | TGTGCCAGCACAGAATCGGACAGGGTCGAGACCCAGTACTTC
TRBJ2-3 | TRBD2 | TRBV7-9 | - | CASSFSTSGSTDTQYF | TGTGCCAGCAGCTTTTCTACTAGCGGGAGTACAGATACGCAGTATTTT
TRBJ2-7 | - | TRBV28 | - | CASSPGGGRMNEQYF | TGTGCCAGCAGCCCAGGAGGGGGGCGCATGAACGAGCAGTACTTC
TRBJ2-7 | - | TRBV20-1 | - | CSARDSYEQYF | TGCAGTGCTAGAGACTCCTACGAGCAGTACTTC
TRBJ1-2 | - | TRBV28 | - | CASSRRTLGDDGYTF | TGTGCCAGCAGTAGGAGGACTCTTGGGGACGATGGCTACACCTTC
TRBJ2-5 | - | TRBV7-8 | - | CASSSTGARGTQYF | TGTGCCAGCAGCTCAACTGGGGCCCGTGGGACCCAGTACTTC
TRBJ2-7 | TRBD2 | TRBV4-1 | - | CASSQDTVLAGVYEQYF | TGCGCCAGCAGCCAAGATACGGTGCTAGCGGGAGTCTACGAGCAGTACTTC
TRBJ2-7 | TRBD2 | TRBV3-1/TRBV3-2 | few | CASSRGLALSSYEQYF | TGTGCCAGCAGCCGGGGACTAGCCTTGAGCTCCTACGAGCAGTACTTC
TRBJ2-3 | TRBD2 | TRBV27 | - | CASSLIPLAGGLADTQYF | TGTGCCAGCAGTCTCATCCCTCTAGCGGGAGGCCTCGCAGATACGCAGTATTTT
TRBJ2-3 | TRBD2 | TRBV6-2/TRBV6-3 | - | CASSYGTSGRVVTDTQYF | TGTGCCAGCAGTTACGGGACTAGCGGGAGAGTGGTCACAGATACGCAGTATTTT
TRBJ2-7 | - | TRBV6-5 | - | CASSYSSGSEQYF | TGTGCCAGCAGTTACTCGTCGGGGAGCGAGCAGTACTTC
TRBJ2-1 | TRBD2 | TRBV27 | - | CASRLNGGVNNEQFF | TGTGCCAGCAGACTGAACGGGGGGGTTAACAATGAGCAGTTCTTC
TRBJ2-1 | - | TRBV11-3 | - | CASSTHSNEQFF | TGTGCCAGCAGCACCCATAGCAATGAGCAGTTCTTC
TRBJ1-3 | - | TRBV7-8 | - | CASSPHGNTIYF | TGTGCCAGCAGCCCACATGGAAACACCATATATTTT
TRBJ1-4 | - | TRBV5-1 | - | CASSLAGTNEKLFF | TGCGCCAGCAGCTTGGCCGGCACTAATGAAAAACTGTTTTTT
TRBJ2-3 | - | TRBV4-3 | once | CASSQAMGQAGGTDTQYF | TGCGCCAGCAGCCAAGCTATGGGACAGGCGGGAGGCACAGATACGCAGTATTTT
TRBJ2-5 | - | TRBV7-6 | - | CASSLPEGARETQYF | TGTGCCAGCAGCTTACCGGAGGGGGCAAGGGAGACCCAGTACTTC
TRBJ1-5 | - | TRBV12-3/TRBV12-4 | - | CASSQPGTPQHF | TGTGCCAGCAGTCAGCCGGGGACGCCCCAGCATTTT
TRBJ2-2 | - | TRBV27 | - | CASTLYTPLGANTGELFF | TGTGCCAGCACCCTATATACCCCCCTGGGAGCGAACACCGGGGAGCTGTTTTTT
TRBJ1-5 | - | TRBV7-2 | - | CASTPVAGGNQPQHF | TGTGCCAGCACCCCGGTGGCGGGGGGTAATCAGCCCCAGCATTTT
TRBJ2-6 | - | TRBV4-3 | - | CASSQDRVGANVLTF | TGCGCCAGCAGCCAAGATAGGGTTGGGGCCAACGTCCTGACTTTC
TRBJ2-2 | - | TRBV11-3 | many | CASSLHLQGTGELFF | TGTGCCAGCAGCTTACATTTGCAGGGGACCGGGGAGCTGTTTTTT
TRBJ2-7 | TRBD1 | TRBV5-5 | - | CASSLGDRVYEQYF | TGTGCCAGCAGCTTAGGGGACAGGGTATACGAGCAGTACTTC
TRBJ1-5 | TRBD1 | TRBV28 | - | CASRPGQSNQPQHF | TGTGCCAGCAGGCCGGGACAGAGCAATCAGCCCCAGCATTTT
TRBJ2-1 | - | TRBV6-5 | - | CASSYSTTKKWFF | TGTGCCAGCAGTTACTCGACTACAAAGAAATGGTTCTTC
TRBJ1-5 | - | TRBV6-5 | - | CASSSLQGFSNQPQHF | TGTGCCAGCAGTTCCCTCCAGGGGTTTAGCAATCAGCCCCAGCATTTT
TRBJ1-2 | - | TRBV5-5 | - | CASGRETSSYGYTF | TGTGCCAGCGGTAGAGAGACTTCAAGCTATGGCTACACCTTC
TRBJ2-7 | TRBD1 | TRBV7-9 | - | CASSPSTGDYEQYF | TGTGCCAGCAGCCCGAGTACAGGGGACTACGAGCAGTACTTC
TRBJ2-7 | TRBD2 | TRBV12-5 | - | CASALGLAGHLQYF | TGTGCTAGTGCCTTGGGACTAGCGGGCCACTTGCAGTACTTC
TRBJ1-2 | TRBD1 | TRBV28 | - | CASSSRTGTNYGYTF | TGTGCCAGCAGTTCCCGGACAGGGACTAACTATGGCTACACCTTC
TRBJ2-1 | - | TRBV2 | - | CASSVEVLPYNEQFF | TGTGCCAGCAGTGTAGAGGTTCTACCCTACAATGAGCAGTTCTTC
TRBJ2-7 | TRBD1 | TRBV9 | once | CASSVTTGQGFYEQYF | TGTGCCAGCAGCGTGACGACGGGACAGGGGTTCTACGAGCAGTACTTC
TRBJ2-2 | - | TRBV2 | - | CASSGVGRDTGELFF | TGTGCCAGCAGTGGGGTAGGGAGAGACACCGGGGAGCTGTTTTTT
TRBJ2-3 | TRBD2 | TRBV5-1 | - | CASSWGLAGDPTATDTQYF | TGCGCCAGCAGCTGGGGACTAGCGGGTGACCCAACAGCCACAGATACGCAGTATTTT
TRBJ2-1 | - | TRBV15 | - | CATSFRQGLGYNEQFF | TGTGCCACCAGCTTCCGACAGGGACTTGGATACAATGAGCAGTTCTTC
TRBJ2-1 | TRBD2 | TRBV28 | - | CASRIAGVSYNEQFF | TGTGCCAGCAGGATAGCGGGAGTCTCCTACAATGAGCAGTTCTTC
TRBJ1-6 | - | TRBV6-5 | - | CASSYEVNSPLHF | TGTGCCAGCAGTTACGAAGTTAATTCACCCCTCCACTTT
TRBJ2-5 | - | TRBV6-1 | - | CASSEGWRQETQYF | TGTGCCAGCAGTGAAGGGTGGCGGCAAGAGACCCAGTACTTC
TRBJ1-5 | - | TRBV19 | - | CASSISGSKGPQPQHF | TGTGCCAGTAGTATATCGGGCAGCAAGGGGCCTCAACCCCAGCATTTT